Below, one TCR beta chain is given with its context. PCR employed 60 Vbeta and 13 Jbeta primers. The protocol was immunoSEQ multiplex PCR, while the TCRdb copy is restricted to in-frame clones and leaves out a portion. The sample shows some 120,000 clones, around 60% of them seen only once. This sample was taken from a study of cytomegalovirus exposure and HLA in healthy donors. Per the germline V gene, CDR1 is SGDLS and CDR2 is YYNGEE. CDR3 length: 16 amino acids. With 2 bases removed from V and 7 bases from J, the gap between germline ends came to 18 bases. The chain has TRBV9 and TRBJ1-4; D not certain. The sequenced material came from PBMCs. The sequence was obtained from a woman in her thirties or forties in good health and CMV-seropositive. The CDR3 spells CASSVRDWRVSEKLFF. The CDR3 nucleotides read TGTGCCAGCAGCGTCCGGGATTGGCGGGTTAGTGAAAAACTGTTTTTT.